The present entry profiles one T cell receptor beta chain with its context. No antigen is known for it. MiXCR, applied by TCRdb to the reads, yields one record per CDR3 protein. There are 350,000 to 550,000 distinct CDR3 sequences in the sample; 25% to 40% occur only once, and roughly 15% lies in the top ten. The CDR3 is made up of 17 amino acids. V lost 1 base to trimming and J lost 5 bases, with 18 bases between them. Germline CDR1 and CDR2: SGHVS and FQNEAQ. This sample stems from a study of T cell repertoires in cytomegalovirus infection. The wider study: Matching HLA type and CMV infection were both indicated by public TCR beta signatures.

Study-wide points: The response measured ex vivo was dominated by TCR beta clonotypes (HLA-C-restricted and CMV-specific). People with CMV and the relevant HLA were identified by cumulative public TCR beta family frequency.

The sequence derives from a human donor in good health (CMV status not recorded). Some clones in this sample may be carry-over from other donors' samples. The sample comprised PBMCs. The rearrangement joins TRBV7-8 to TRBJ1-5; no firm D call. The DNA of the CDR3 is TGTGCCAGCAGCTTAGGCGGCGGAACAGCGGCGTATCAGCCCCAGCATTTT. This translates into CASSLGGGTAAYQPQHF. The variable domain in full, completed from reference TRBV7-8 and TRBJ1-5, reads GAGVSQSPRYKVAKRGQDVALRCDPISGHVSLFWYQQALGQGPEFLTYFQNEAQLDKSGLPSDRFFAERPEGSVSTLKIQRTQQEDSAVYLCASSLGGGTAAYQPQHFGDGTRLSIL.